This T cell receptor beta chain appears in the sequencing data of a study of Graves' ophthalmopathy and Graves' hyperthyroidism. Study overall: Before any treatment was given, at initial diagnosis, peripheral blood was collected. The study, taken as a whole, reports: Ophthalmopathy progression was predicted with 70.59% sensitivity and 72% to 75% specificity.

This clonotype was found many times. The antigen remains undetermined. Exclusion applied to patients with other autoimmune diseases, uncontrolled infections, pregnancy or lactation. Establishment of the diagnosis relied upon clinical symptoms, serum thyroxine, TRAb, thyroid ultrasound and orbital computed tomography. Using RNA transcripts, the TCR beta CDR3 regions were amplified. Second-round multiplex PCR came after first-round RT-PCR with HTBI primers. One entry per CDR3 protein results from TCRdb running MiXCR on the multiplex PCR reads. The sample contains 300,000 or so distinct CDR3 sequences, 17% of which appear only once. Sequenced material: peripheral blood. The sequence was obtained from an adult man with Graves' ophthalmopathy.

CDR3 amino acids: CASSDARTGKGSYEQYF. CDR3 DNA sequence: TGTGCCAGTAGTGATGCAAGGACAGGGAAAGGCTCCTACGAGCAGTACTTC. The chain recombines TRBV19 with TRBJ2-7; TRBD1 agrees at 8 bases. Unmatched junction bases numbered 12, after V lost 5 bases and J lost 0 bases. In germline, CDR1 is LNHDA, CDR2 SQIVND (reference sequence). The CDR3 is made up of 17 amino acids. Using reference TRBV19 and TRBJ2-7 for the parts outside the CDR3, the full variable domain is DGGITQSPKYLFRKEGQNVTLSCEQNLNHDAMYWYRQDPGQGLRLIYYSQIVNDFQKGDIAEGYSVSREKKESFPLTVTSAQKNPTAFYLCASSDARTGKGSYEQYFGPGTRLTVT.